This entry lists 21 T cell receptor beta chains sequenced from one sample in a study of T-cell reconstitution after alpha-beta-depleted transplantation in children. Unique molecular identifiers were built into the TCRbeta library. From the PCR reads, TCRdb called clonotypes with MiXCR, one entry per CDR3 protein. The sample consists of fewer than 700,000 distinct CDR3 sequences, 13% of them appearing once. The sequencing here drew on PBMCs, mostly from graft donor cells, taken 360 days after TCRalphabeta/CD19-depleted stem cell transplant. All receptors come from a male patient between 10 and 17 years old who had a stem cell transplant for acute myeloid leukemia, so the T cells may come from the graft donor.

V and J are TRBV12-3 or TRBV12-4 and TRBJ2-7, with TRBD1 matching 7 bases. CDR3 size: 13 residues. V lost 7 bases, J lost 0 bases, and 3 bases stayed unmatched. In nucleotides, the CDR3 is TGTGCCAGCACCGACAGGGTCTCCTACGAGCAGTACTTC. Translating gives CASTDRVSYEQYF.

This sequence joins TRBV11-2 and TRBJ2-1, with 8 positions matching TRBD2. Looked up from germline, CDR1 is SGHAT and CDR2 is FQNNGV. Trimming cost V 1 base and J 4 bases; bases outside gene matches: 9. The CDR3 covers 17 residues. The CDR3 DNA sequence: TGTGCCAGCAGCTTAGCATTTGGGCGGGAGGTTTACAATGAGCAGTTCTTC. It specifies CASSLAFGREVYNEQFF.

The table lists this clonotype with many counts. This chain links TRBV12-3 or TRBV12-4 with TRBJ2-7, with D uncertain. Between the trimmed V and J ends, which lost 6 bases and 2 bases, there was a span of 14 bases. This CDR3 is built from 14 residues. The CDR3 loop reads CASRKGRSTYEQYF. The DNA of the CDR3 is TGTGCCAGCAGAAAAGGGCGGAGTACCTACGAGCAGTACTTC.

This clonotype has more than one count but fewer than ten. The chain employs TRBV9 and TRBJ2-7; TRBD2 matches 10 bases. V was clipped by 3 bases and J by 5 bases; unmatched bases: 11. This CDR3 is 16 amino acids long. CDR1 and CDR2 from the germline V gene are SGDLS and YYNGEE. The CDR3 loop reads CASSAKAGGPSNEQYF. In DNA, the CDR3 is TGTGCCAGCAGCGCAAAAGCGGGAGGGCCCTCTAACGAGCAGTACTTC.

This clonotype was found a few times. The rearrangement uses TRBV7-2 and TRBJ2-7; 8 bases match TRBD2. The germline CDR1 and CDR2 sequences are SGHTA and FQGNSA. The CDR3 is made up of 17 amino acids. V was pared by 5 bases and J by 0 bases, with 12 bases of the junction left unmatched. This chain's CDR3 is CASSTRLSSGFSYEQYF. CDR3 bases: TGTGCCAGCAGCACTAGGTTGTCTAGCGGGTTCTCCTACGAGCAGTACTTC. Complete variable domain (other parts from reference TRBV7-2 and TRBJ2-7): GAGVSQSPSNKVTEKGKDVELRCDPISGHTALYWYRQSLGQGLEFLIYFQGNSAPDKSGLPSDRFSAERTGGSVSTLTIQRTQQEDSAVYLCASSTRLSSGFSYEQYFGPGTRLTVT.

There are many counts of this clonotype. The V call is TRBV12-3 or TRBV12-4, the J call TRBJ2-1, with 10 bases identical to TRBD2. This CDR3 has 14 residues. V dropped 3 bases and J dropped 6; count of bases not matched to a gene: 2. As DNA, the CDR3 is TGTGCCAGCAGTTTGGGACTAGCGCTCAATGAGCAGTTCTTC. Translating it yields CASSLGLALNEQFF.

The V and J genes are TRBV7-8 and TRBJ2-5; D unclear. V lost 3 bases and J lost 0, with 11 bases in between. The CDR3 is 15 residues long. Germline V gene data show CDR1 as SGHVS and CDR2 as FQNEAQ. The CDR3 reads CASSLFWDYQETQYF. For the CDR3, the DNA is TGTGCCAGCAGCTTGTTTTGGGATTACCAAGAGACCCAGTACTTC.

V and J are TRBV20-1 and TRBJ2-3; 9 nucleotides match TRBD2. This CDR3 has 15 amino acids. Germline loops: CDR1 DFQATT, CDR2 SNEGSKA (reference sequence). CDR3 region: CCARDGTSPTDTQYF. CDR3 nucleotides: TGCTGCGCTAGAGACGGGACTAGCCCCACAGATACGCAGTATTTT.

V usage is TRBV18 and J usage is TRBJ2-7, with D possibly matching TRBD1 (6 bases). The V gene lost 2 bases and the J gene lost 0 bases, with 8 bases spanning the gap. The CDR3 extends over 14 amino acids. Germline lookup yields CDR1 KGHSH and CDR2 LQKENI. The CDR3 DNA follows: TGTGCCAGCTCACCAAGGGGGAACTCCTACGAGCAGTACTTC. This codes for CASSPRGNSYEQYF.

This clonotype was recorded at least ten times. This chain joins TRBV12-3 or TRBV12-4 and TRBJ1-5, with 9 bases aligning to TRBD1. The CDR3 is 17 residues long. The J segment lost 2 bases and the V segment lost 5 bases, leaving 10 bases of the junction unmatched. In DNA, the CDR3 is TGTGCCAGCAGTGGGACAGGGCTCATTAGTGGCAATCAGCCCCAGCATTTT. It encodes CASSGTGLISGNQPQHF.

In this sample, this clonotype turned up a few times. Here the CDR3 reads CASSVGSTTYEQYF. CDR3 nucleotides: TGTGCCAGCAGCGTGGGGAGTACAACCTACGAGCAGTACTTC. The chain carries TRBV9 and TRBJ2-7; D might be TRBD2 (5 bases). V was pared by 2 bases and J by 2 bases, with 11 bases between. From germline, CDR1 is SGDLS and CDR2 YYNGEE. This CDR3 contains 14 residues.

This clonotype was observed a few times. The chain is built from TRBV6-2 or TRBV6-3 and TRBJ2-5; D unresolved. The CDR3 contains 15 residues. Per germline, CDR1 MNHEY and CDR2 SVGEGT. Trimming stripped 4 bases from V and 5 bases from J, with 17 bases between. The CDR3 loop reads CASSFSRMGWETQYF. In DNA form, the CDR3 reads TGTGCCAGCAGTTTCTCACGGATGGGGTGGGAGACCCAGTACTTC.

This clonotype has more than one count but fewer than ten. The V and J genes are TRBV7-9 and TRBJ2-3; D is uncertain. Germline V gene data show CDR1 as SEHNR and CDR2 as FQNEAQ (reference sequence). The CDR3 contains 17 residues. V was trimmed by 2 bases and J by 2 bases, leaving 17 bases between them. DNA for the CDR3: TGTGCCAGCAGCTTATCAGACTTAGTGGGGTTCACAGATACGCAGTATTTT. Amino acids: CASSLSDLVGFTDTQYF.

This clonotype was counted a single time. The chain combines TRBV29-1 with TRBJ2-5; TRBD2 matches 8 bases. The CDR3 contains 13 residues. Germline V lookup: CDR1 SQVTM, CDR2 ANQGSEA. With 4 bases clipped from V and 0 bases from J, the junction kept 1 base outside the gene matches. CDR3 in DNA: TGCAGCGTTGTAGCGGGGCACCAAGAGACCCAGTACTTC. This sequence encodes CSVVAGHQETQYF.

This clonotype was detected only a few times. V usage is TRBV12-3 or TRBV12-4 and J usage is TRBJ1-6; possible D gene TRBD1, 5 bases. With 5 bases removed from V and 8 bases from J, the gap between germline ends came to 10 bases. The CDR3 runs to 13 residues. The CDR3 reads CASSPATDSPLHF. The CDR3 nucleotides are TGTGCCAGCAGTCCTGCGACAGATTCACCCCTCCACTTT.

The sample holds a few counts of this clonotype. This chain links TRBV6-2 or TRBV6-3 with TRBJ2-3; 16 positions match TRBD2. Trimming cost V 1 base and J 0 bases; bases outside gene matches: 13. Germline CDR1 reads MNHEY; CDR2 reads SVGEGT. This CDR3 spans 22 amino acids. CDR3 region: CASSYFGTSGRARITSTDTQYF. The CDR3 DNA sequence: TGTGCCAGCAGTTACTTCGGGACTAGCGGGAGGGCCCGGATAACTAGCACAGATACGCAGTATTTT.

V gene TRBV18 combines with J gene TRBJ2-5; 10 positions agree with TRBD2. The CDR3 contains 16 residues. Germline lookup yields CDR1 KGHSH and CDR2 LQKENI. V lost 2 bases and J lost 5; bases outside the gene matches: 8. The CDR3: CASSPNLAGVGETQYF. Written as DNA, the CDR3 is TGTGCCAGCTCACCAAATCTAGCGGGAGTCGGCGAGACCCAGTACTTC.

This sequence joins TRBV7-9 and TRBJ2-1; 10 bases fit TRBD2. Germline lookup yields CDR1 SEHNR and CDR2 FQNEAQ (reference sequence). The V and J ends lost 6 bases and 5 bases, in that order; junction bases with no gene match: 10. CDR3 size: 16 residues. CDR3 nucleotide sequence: TGTGCCAGCAGTTCTCTAGCGGGAGAAAAGGACAATGAGCAGTTCTTC. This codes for CASSSLAGEKDNEQFF.

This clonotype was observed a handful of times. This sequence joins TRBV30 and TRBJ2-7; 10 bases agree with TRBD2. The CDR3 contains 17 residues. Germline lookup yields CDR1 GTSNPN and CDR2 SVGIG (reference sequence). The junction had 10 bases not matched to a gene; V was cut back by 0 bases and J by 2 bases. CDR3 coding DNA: TGTGCCTGGAGTGTACTTCATCTAGCGGGAGAACCCTACGAGCAGTACTTC. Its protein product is CAWSVLHLAGEPYEQYF.

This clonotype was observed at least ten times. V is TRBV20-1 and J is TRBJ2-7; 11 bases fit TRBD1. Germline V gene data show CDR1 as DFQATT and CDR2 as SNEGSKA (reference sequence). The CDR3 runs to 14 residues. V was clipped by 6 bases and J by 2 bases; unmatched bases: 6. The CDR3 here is CSAEPGQGAYEQYF. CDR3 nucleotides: TGCAGTGCCGAGCCGGGACAGGGGGCCTACGAGCAGTACTTC.

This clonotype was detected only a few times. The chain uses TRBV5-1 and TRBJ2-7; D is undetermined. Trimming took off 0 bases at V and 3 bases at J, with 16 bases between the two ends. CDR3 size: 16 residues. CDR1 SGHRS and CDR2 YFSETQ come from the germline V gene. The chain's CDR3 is CASSLGVGKGNYEQYF. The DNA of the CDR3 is TGCGCCAGCAGCTTGGGGGTTGGGAAAGGGAACTACGAGCAGTACTTC.